Sequencing of this T cell receptor (beta chain) was carried out in a study of shared clonotypes between healthy human individuals. Study context: Donor ages ranged 18 to 49 years: two women, a few men.

This CDR3 spans 13 amino acids. The V gene's germline CDR1 is MNHEY and CDR2 SVGAGI. With V trimmed by 7 bases and J by 4 bases, 5 bases remained unmatched. When replicate PCRs were run on sorted subsets, they used around 200 ng DNA, approximately 33,000 T cell genomes. TCRdb keeps only in-frame clones here, not all; method: immunoSEQ multiplex PCR. In the table there are roughly 2.5 million clones, roughly 92% of which are singletons. Sequencing was carried out using naive CD4+ T cells sorted from blood. As to subset: CD45RA+ positively selected. This receptor was obtained from a man aged 18 to 30 in good health. V gene TRBV6-5 combines with J gene TRBJ2-3, with 7 bases that match TRBD2. The CDR3 spells CASTASGSDTQYF. CDR3 bases: TGTGCCAGCACGGCTAGCGGTTCAGATACGCAGTATTTT.